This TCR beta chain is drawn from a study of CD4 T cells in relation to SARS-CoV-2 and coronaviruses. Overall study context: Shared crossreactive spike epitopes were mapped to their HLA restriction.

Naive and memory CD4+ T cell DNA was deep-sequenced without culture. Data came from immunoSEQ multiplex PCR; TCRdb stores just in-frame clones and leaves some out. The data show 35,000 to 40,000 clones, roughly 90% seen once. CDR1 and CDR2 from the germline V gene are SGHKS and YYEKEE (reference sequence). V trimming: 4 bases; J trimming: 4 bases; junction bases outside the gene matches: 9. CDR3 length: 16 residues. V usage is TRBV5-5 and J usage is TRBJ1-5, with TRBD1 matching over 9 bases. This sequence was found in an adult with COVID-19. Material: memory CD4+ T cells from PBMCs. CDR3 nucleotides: TGTGCCAGCAGCGCTCTGGACAGGGGCGTGAATCAGCCCCAGCATTTT. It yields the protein CASSALDRGVNQPQHF.